This is a list of T cell receptor beta chains from one sample in a study of T cell repertoires in cytomegalovirus infection. Each CDR3 protein is one row after TCRdb ran MiXCR on the reads. The table records about 500,000 distinct CDR3 sequences, around 35% of them present only once. These receptors' antigens are unknown. The sequences come from cultured PBMCs, collected from culture after CMV antigen stimulation. These receptors were collected from a human donor in good health (CMV status not recorded). Some clones in this sample may be carry-over from other donors' samples. Each CDR3 is given with its conserved first and last residue. D genes are given only for firm matches. The size entry is marked missing in some rows and otherwise reads once, few, many or a size class.

V	J	D	size	DNA	CDR3
TRBV4-1	TRBJ1-1	.	few	TGCGCCAGCAGCCAAGGACCCCACGGCGGCACTGAAGCTTTCTTT	CASSQGPHGGTEAFF
TRBV7-2	TRBJ2-7	.	few	TGTGCCAGCAGCTTAGGGATGGGAAACTCCTACGAGCAGTACTTC	CASSLGMGNSYEQYF
TRBV4-1	TRBJ2-7	TRBD2	few	TGCGCCAGCAGCCTCTATTTAGCGGGAGGAACCTACGAGCAGTACTTC	CASSLYLAGGTYEQYF
TRBV28	TRBJ1-6	.	.	TGTGCCAGCAGGGGCAGGGTGCCACCCCTCCACTTT	CASRGRVPPLHF
TRBV11-3	TRBJ2-2	.	many	TGTGCCAGCAGCCCCTATTGGGCCGGGGAGCTGTTTTTT	CASSPYWAGELFF
TRBV7-6	TRBJ2-1	TRBD2	many	TGTGCCAGCAGCCCTCGACTAGCGGGAGAGAGATACAATGAGCAGTTCTTC	CASSPRLAGERYNEQFF
TRBV7-6	TRBJ1-5	.	once	TGTGCCAGCAGCTTACTGGGGGTAGATCTTGTCGGCAATCAGCCCCAGCATTTT	CASSLLGVDLVGNQPQHF
TRBV18	TRBJ1-4	TRBD1	.	TGTGCCAGCTCGTTTTCAGGGGGGCAACCTATGGAAAAACTGTTTTTT	CASSFSGGQPMEKLFF
TRBV5-6	TRBJ1-4	TRBD1	few	TGTGCCAGCAGCACCTATAGGACAGGGAGTAATGAAAAACTGTTTTTT	CASSTYRTGSNEKLFF
TRBV4-3	TRBJ2-6	.	few	TGCGCCAGCAGCCAAGATCTGAGGGCTGGGGCCAACGTCCTGACTTTC	CASSQDLRAGANVLTF
TRBV6-2/TRBV6-3	TRBJ1-6	TRBD1	few	TGTGCCAGCAGTCAGGGGGGATTACCCCTCCACTTT	CASSQGGLPLHF
TRBV25-1	TRBJ1-2	.	.	TGTGCCAGCAGTGAACCCCCTGATTATGGCTACACCTTC	CASSEPPDYGYTF
TRBV19	TRBJ2-2	TRBD2	.	TGTGCCAGTAGACCCTATGAGCTAGCGGGAGAGAAGGGCGGCACCGGGGAGCTGTTTTTT	CASRPYELAGEKGGTGELFF
TRBV10-3	TRBJ2-3	TRBD2	few	TGTGCCATCAGTAAAGCGGGAGCGGGCGCAGATACGCAGTATTTT	CAISKAGAGADTQYF
TRBV12-3/TRBV12-4	TRBJ2-1	.	once	TGTGCCAGCAGGGTAAGCTTGACCTACAATGAGCAGTTCTTC	CASRVSLTYNEQFF